The following is a TCR beta chain sequence with its context. This sample is part of a study of blood T cell repertoires in COVID-19. Turning to the study itself: The analysed material was cDNA or gDNA that came from T cells, B-cell-depleted T cells, or PBMCs.

This CDR3 is built from 13 residues. CDR1 KGHSH and CDR2 LQKENI come from the germline V gene. V lost 7 bases and J 5 bases, leaving 14 bases between the germline ends. Using immunoSEQ multiplex PCR, the repertoire was profiled, and TCRdb retains in-frame clones only, with some absent. Here the sample spans about 170,000 clones, less than 85% being singletons. The participants were between about 18 and 89 years old and came from 24 US areas. For recovered donors of Cohort 3, there were two negative PCRs, clearance, or symptom resolution. Sequencing used PBMCs or T cells enriched from blood (not recorded which). This receptor was obtained from a woman in her 50s who had recovered from COVID-19. The chain has TRBV18 and TRBJ2-5; D possibly corresponds to TRBD2 (6 bases). CDR3 DNA sequence: TGTGCCAGCTACGGGACTCCCCCCGAGACCCAGTACTTC. Residues: CASYGTPPETQYF.